Sequencing of this T cell receptor beta chain was carried out in a study of neurological immune-mediated disorders. Stored at -80 C, 2 million PBMCs were the source of the unsorted libraries. Germline-derived CDR1 and CDR2 are SQVTM and ANQGSEA. The CDR3 covers 14 residues. TCRdb fed the 5' RACE reads into MiXCR, producing one record per CDR3 protein. The sample consists of about 27,000 distinct CDR3 sequences, around a fifth of them appearing once. This clonotype was picked up many times. The chain joins TRBV29-1 to TRBJ2-7; a possible D gene is TRBD2 (5 bases). The receptor was derived from a woman in her fifties or sixties in good health. The sample taken for sequencing was PBMCs. In DNA form, the CDR3 reads TGCAGTGTCTCCGGAGGCAGGAGCTCCTACGAGCAGTACTTC. Translating gives CSVSGGRSSYEQYF.